This TCR beta chain was retrieved from a study of cytomegalovirus exposure and HLA in healthy donors (dated by TCRdb to about 2017). Background for the entire study: An earlier analysis of 550 to 700 of the donors reported 250 to 300 Gb of sequence data and some 120 million unique TCR beta sequences from about 180 million T cells. An early release covering roughly 600 HLA-typed donors comprised about 320 gigabases of sequencing data and approximately 80 million unique TCR sequences. Of the 300 to 450 genotyped donors, less than 90% were placed in the genetic ancestry cluster associated with self-reported Caucasian donors. The study aimed to test whether signatures of past pathogen exposure could be identified by cataloging public T cell receptors. Using immunosequencing, the study profiled T cell repertoires from some 670 subjects and related those repertoires to cytomegalovirus serostatus. Besides the first cohort of 550 to 750 subjects, a separate validation cohort made up of 120 or so different subjects was used. To predict cytomegalovirus infection status, the study combined high-throughput TCR immunosequencing, statistical association of individual TCRs with disease status, and machine learning. In a later analysis, previously published TCR beta repertoires from several hundred donors were re-analyzed and high-resolution HLA genotyping was added so that TCR occurrence patterns could be studied. The later analysis used no new phenotypic data to find candidate immune exposures, relying instead on TCR beta sequences and their occurrence across donors. An earlier analysis of some 500 of the donors applied high-throughput TCR beta sequencing to assess whether each TCR beta V gene segment acted as functional or pseudogenic. Donor age, sex, ethnicity and CMV serostatus were collected together with the repertoire data. A later genetic analysis took genome-wide SNP genotypes for about 55% of the roughly 670 donors and used that subset as a discovery cohort. All discovery cohort repertoires had been generated using a single sequencing platform. Class I and class II HLA loci were covered by the typing at four-digit resolution. Typing coverage varied by locus: roughly 620-640 donors for A, B, C, DRB1 and DQB1; about 520 for DQA1; some 610 for DPA1; 450 to 480 for DPB1. Because of strong linkage in the cohort, five DR-DQ haplotypes were treated as single units for association and clustering. Among almost 400 genotyped donors of the cohort, an average of roughly 240,000 unique TCR beta nucleotide sequences were sequenced per donor, 15% to 20% of them non-productive.

The cohort comprised fewer than 700 healthy bone marrow donors. All cohort members were sampled while nominally healthy, although unrecorded immune exposures were likely present. The donor was CMV seronegative and belonged to the group of 350 to 400 seronegative cohort members. Every donor gave a peripheral blood sample, and the peripheral blood mononuclear cells from that sample were used for TCR beta sequencing. The Qiagen DNeasy Blood Extraction Kit was used to extract genomic DNA from the blood cell samples. Library method: the immunoSEQ multiplex PCR assay. A mixture of 60 forward primers for TCR Vbeta segments and 13 reverse primers for TCR Jbeta segments was used in the multiplex PCR. The CDR3 region of rearranged TCR beta genes was amplified from genomic DNA by a multiplex PCR assay. On the Illumina HiSeq System, the amplified TCR beta libraries were sequenced as 87-base-pair reads. In the paper's pipeline: A later analysis counted about 80 million unique TCR beta chains across the 550 to 700 repertoires, and approximately 11 million of these chains were shared by at least two donors. Raw reads were error-corrected and collapsed into unique sequences by a nearest-neighbor algorithm in which closely related sequences were merged to remove PCR and sequencing errors. To assign V, D and J gene segments, CDR3 sequences were aligned to IMGT reference sequences. For a sequence to be retained, a match of at least six nucleotides was required to both a V gene segment and a J gene segment. Rearrangements were called productive when the CDR3 lacked stop codons and stayed in frame with V and J; all others were non-productive. CDR3 was defined by IMGT convention, running from the second conserved V-encoded cysteine to the conserved J-encoded phenylalanine. The earlier analysis of some 580 of the donors excluded any sequence lacking an unambiguous match to a single V gene segment. In an earlier analysis of some 590 of the donors, a V segment was called functional when productive rearrangements were above 56.7%, and segregating when the standard deviation between donors exceeded 5%. A statistical classification framework was built for diagnosing cytomegalovirus status from the catalog of TCR beta chain sequences. V and J gene assignment, in a later analysis, came from comparing TCR nucleotide sequences with IMGT/GENE-DB human TR gene sequences. The TCRdist pipeline was used in a later analysis to assign CDR3 sequences and most-parsimonious VDJ recombination scenarios. In a later analysis, each TCR beta chain was defined by its CDR3 amino acid sequence together with its V-gene family, and reads lacking a unique V-gene family were excluded. In a later analysis, 500 to 700 highly shared, low-generation-probability nucleotide sequences were removed to address suspected cross-contamination and a sequencing artifact. For each public chain, a later analysis derived a clonal expansion index from normalized ranks of inferred template counts within each repertoire. A later analysis computed generation probabilities with a VDJ recombination model fitted to out-of-frame rearrangements, and checked the results against IGoR. In a later analysis, TCR-TCR, TCR-HLA and TCR-CMV co-occurrence was scored with hypergeometric tests, and a repertoire-size bias correction was applied to TCR pairs. In a later analysis, false discovery rates were estimated by permuting HLA or CMV assignments 20 times. In a later analysis, co-occurring TCRs were grouped with DBSCAN, and TCRdist sequence similarity was added when clustering was performed within HLA-allele-positive subsets. Repertoires with fewer than 30,000 or more than 120,000 public chains were left out of co-occurrence clustering, as were about five repertoires with anomalous nucleotide sharing. TCRdb carries this immuneACCESS record with in-frame sequences only. Its versions omit some clonotypes, under half of them owing to an unresolved V gene in the studies checked, with the rest unexplained. For V, J and clone size, that table is used; D and trimming come from the DNA. This sample gives 85,000 to 100,000 clones in total; over 75% of them show up just once. The ten largest clones add up to about 7.9% of the sample.

Overall study results and their limits: The only immune exposure information available for the cohort was CMV serostatus. Presence/absence analyses assumed roughly uniform sequencing depth across donors, an assumption that may not hold. Strong co-occurrence of HLA alleles, especially DR and DQ, made assigning TCR associations to individual alleles difficult. A further reported finding was that TCR beta sequences accurately predicted the HLA-A and HLA-B alleles for most subjects in the first cohort. In a later genetic analysis, fewer N-insertions in productive TCRs were reported among donors in an Asian-associated ancestry cluster than the roughly 700-donor mean. Across donors, most TCR sequences were observed very rarely, whereas some public TCRs were present in many individuals. In a later analysis, the rate of TCR association differed among HLA loci, with DRB1 alleles having the most associated TCRs and HLA-C alleles having the fewest. In a later analysis, several top co-occurrence clusters were reported to appear linked to parvovirus B19, influenza, CMV and Epstein-Barr virus. Linkage disequilibrium might explain the correlated functional status among segregating V segments, but an unknown experimental factor could not be ruled out. Cytomegalovirus status was reported to be diagnosed by the classifier with high specificity and sensitivity in both the original and validation cohorts. According to the authors, the approach could potentially be generalized to other disease states and immunological phenotypes. The study gave a list of 150 to 200 TCR beta chains associated with cytomegalovirus. At a false discovery rate of 0.05, a later analysis linked some 17,000 TCR beta sequences to specific HLA alleles. A cluster of highly shared sequence variants was judged likely to be a technical artifact of the sequencing pipeline. About 17 rarely observed V segments, including chromosome 9 orphons, were excluded from the earlier analysis of 550 to 700 of the donors because counts were too low. In vitro tests confirmed that a few of the cytomegalovirus-associated TCR beta chains recognize cytomegalovirus antigens. Only TCR beta chains were sequenced in this cohort, and the absence of alpha or paired-chain data limited detectable features. Broadly in line with IMGT annotations, most TCR beta V segments showed up in productive rearrangements about 87% or about 30% of the time in an earlier analysis of some 590 of the donors. Some IMGT-functional V segments, including TRBV6-2 and TRBV6-3, could not be told apart with the 87-base-pair reads, so those segments were excluded. Most CMV-associated TCR beta chains appeared to be HLA-restricted in a later analysis, and the HLA associations seemed to be driven largely by CMV exposure. A later analysis found that HLA-associated TCR beta chains were more clonally expanded and had lower generation probabilities than equally common non-associated chains. A later genetic analysis associated a missense DCLRE1C variant with V-gene and J-gene trimming of TCR beta chains, and an independent cohort replicated the association. Because HLA typing was unavailable for some donors at each locus, only the typed subset was used in association tests.

Counted from cysteine to phenylalanine, this CDR3 has 14 amino acids. Here the CDR3 DNA is all that survives: 42 bases in frame from base 1. Based on the germline V gene, the CDR1 and CDR2 sequences are SGHTA and FQGNSA. V loses 2 bases of germline sequence and J loses 6 bases, and the interval between the two ends is 12 bases. Turning to this clone: Its cognate antigen has yet to be identified. No much larger clonotype is one base removed from it; base qualities were not supplied.

The TCR originated in a young man in good health and CMV-seronegative. What was sequenced was PBMCs. The sequence joins TRBV7-2 to TRBJ2-3, and possibly TRBD2, on 6 matching bases. The CDR3 protein sequence reads: CASSLWGVGDTQYF. At the DNA level, the sequence is TGTGCCAGCAGCTTATGGGGGGTGGGGGATACGCAGTATTTT. This CDR3, with the reference TRBV7-2 and TRBJ2-3 proteins standing in past its ends, gives the full variable domain GAGVSQSPSNKVTEKGKDVELRCDPISGHTALYWYRQSLGQGLEFLIYFQGNSAPDKSGLPSDRFSAERTGGSVSTLTIQRTQQEDSAVYLCASSLWGVGDTQYFGPGTRLTVL.